This is a list of T cell receptor beta chains from one sample in a study of cytomegalovirus exposure and HLA in healthy donors. This table comes from immunoSEQ multiplex PCR, and its TCRdb copy is limited to in-frame clones, with some not included. The data hold about 180,000 clones, with around 78% observed a single time. Source material: PBMCs. The receptors were gathered from a man aged 18-30 years in good health and CMV-seronegative. The CDR3 runs from the conserved cysteine through the conserved F or W. D genes are given only for firm matches. Clone size appears in some rows only: once, few, many, or a class for an expanded clone.

size | D | J | V | DNA | CDR3
. | . | TRBJ1-1 | TRBV10-3 | TGTGCCATCAGTGAGTCCCCGGGGAAGGATGAAGCTTTCTTT | CAISESPGKDEAFF
. | . | TRBJ2-7 | TRBV6-1 | TGTGCCAGCAGCGGACGGGGAGGTTCCTACGAGCAGTACTTC | CASSGRGGSYEQYF
. | . | TRBJ1-2 | TRBV7-9 | TGTGCCAGCAGCATCGACAGATACGGCTACACCTTC | CASSIDRYGYTF
. | TRBD2 | TRBJ2-1 | TRBV7-2 | TGTGCCAGCAGCTCGGGGGGATGGAGTGAGCAGTTCTTC | CASSSGGWSEQFF
. | TRBD2 | TRBJ2-3 | TRBV19 | TGTGCCAGTAGTATCATCCGGGGGGTTGGCACAGATACGCAGTATTTT | CASSIIRGVGTDTQYF
few | TRBD2 | TRBJ2-3 | TRBV30 | TGTGCCTGGAATCGACCGGGGGGTCAGGGCACAGATACGCAGTATTTT | CAWNRPGGQGTDTQYF
. | TRBD1 | TRBJ2-7 | TRBV11-1 | TGTGCCAGCAGCTTTTGGGGGACAGGGATACCCTACGAGCAGTACTTC | CASSFWGTGIPYEQYF
. | . | TRBJ1-6 | TRBV28 | TGTGCCAGCAGTCCCCGGGCCGGGGGGAATTCACCCCTCCACTTT | CASSPRAGGNSPLHF
. | TRBD2 | TRBJ2-3 | TRBV28 | TGTGCCAGCAGTTTAACTAGCGGGGGGGTCGCAGATACGCAGTATTTT | CASSLTSGGVADTQYF
. | TRBD1 | TRBJ1-2 | TRBV28 | TGTGCCAGCAGTTATGGACAGGGGGTTTATGGCTACACCTTC | CASSYGQGVYGYTF
once | TRBD2 | TRBJ2-1 | TRBV15 | TGTGCCACCAGGACACCAAGCGGGAGGGCTATGAATGAGCAGTTCTTC | CATRTPSGRAMNEQFF
. | TRBD2 | TRBJ2-5 | TRBV14 | TGTGCCAGCAGCCTGGTGACTAGCGGGCGGTACCAAGAGACCCAGTACTTC | CASSLVTSGRYQETQYF
few | . | TRBJ2-5 | TRBV7-9 | TGTGCCAGCAGCTTATGGGGAGTAGAGACCCAGTACTTC | CASSLWGVETQYF
. | TRBD2 | TRBJ2-7 | TRBV2 | TGTGCCAGCAGTGAAGCTGCGAGCGGGGGGAATTCCTACGAGCAGTACTTC | CASSEAASGGNSYEQYF
few | . | TRBJ2-7 | TRBV2 | TGTGCCAGCAGTGCAGTGCCAGGATACGAGCAGTACTTC | CASSAVPGYEQYF
. | . | TRBJ1-1 | TRBV27 | TGTGCCAGCAGTTTAAAGCGGGGCAGGGGAATGTACACTGAAGCTTTCTTT | CASSLKRGRGMYTEAFF
once | . | TRBJ1-1 | TRBV27 | TGTGCCAGCAGTTTATTCCGACCATTCCGCGGGCAGGGGATCACTGAAGCTTTCTTT | CASSLFRPFRGQGITEAFF
few | . | TRBJ2-1 | TRBV7-9 | TGTGCCAGCAGCTCAGGAAGCTCCTACAATGAGCAGTTCTTC | CASSSGSSYNEQFF
. | . | TRBJ1-3 | TRBV7-8 | TGTGCCAGCAGCCTAGTACAGGGCTCTGGAAACACCATATATTTT | CASSLVQGSGNTIYF
. | . | TRBJ2-5 | TRBV7-9 | TGTGCCAGCAGCTTACCGGGATTTGTGGAGACCCAGTACTTC | CASSLPGFVETQYF
. | . | TRBJ2-5 | TRBV29-1 | TGCAGCTCCATAACAGGGGGAGGGGAGACCCAGTACTTC | CSSITGGGETQYF
. | TRBD2 | TRBJ2-2 | TRBV18 | TGTGCCAGCTCACCAGGGCTAGCGGTGAACACCGGGGAGCTGTTTTTT | CASSPGLAVNTGELFF
. | . | TRBJ1-4 | TRBV15 | TGTGCCACCAGCAGAGAACAGGTGGTTATAGCTGAAAAACTGTTTTTT | CATSREQVVIAEKLFF
once | TRBD1 | TRBJ1-1 | TRBV6-6 | TGTGCCAGCAGTTACTGGAGGGGGCAGAAAGCTTTCTTT | CASSYWRGQKAFF
. | . | TRBJ2-2 | TRBV9 | TGTGCCAGCAGCCCAGCGGTGCGCGGGGACACCGGGGAGCTGTTTTTT | CASSPAVRGDTGELFF
. | . | TRBJ1-1 | TRBV4-1 | TGCGCCAGCAGAGCCCCGGGGATGAACACTGAAGCTTTCTTT | CASRAPGMNTEAFF
. | . | TRBJ1-1 | TRBV30 | TGTGCCTGGAGAGGACTCAACACTGAAGCTTTCTTT | CAWRGLNTEAFF
. | . | TRBJ1-1 | TRBV7-2 | TGTGCCAGCAGCTTTTCTTTAGCGGGGGGGCCTGAAGCTTTCTTT | CASSFSLAGGPEAFF
few | TRBD1 | TRBJ1-1 | TRBV4-2 | TGTGCCAGCAGCCAAGAGGGACAGAGGGGGACTGAAGCTTTCTTT | CASSQEGQRGTEAFF
. | . | TRBJ1-1 | TRBV30 | TGTGCCTGGAGTGCGGGACTGGTTCCCTTAACTGAAGCCTTCTTT | CAWSAGLVPLTEAFF
. | . | TRBJ2-5 | TRBV28 | TGTGCCAGCAGTTCGGGACTTTCAGGCCTGGAGACCCAGTACTTC | CASSSGLSGLETQYF
. | . | TRBJ2-7 | TRBV4-1 | TGCGCCAGCAGCCAAGGCGGCAGCTCCTACGAGCAGTACTTC | CASSQGGSSYEQYF
. | . | TRBJ2-7 | TRBV7-6 | TGTGCCAGCAGCGCGACGGACCAGGGGTTCCTCGAGCAGTACTTC | CASSATDQGFLEQYF
. | . | TRBJ1-6 | TRBV1 | TGCACCAGCAGCCAAGGGGCTCCGGGACAGGTGAATTCACCCCTCCACTTT | CTSSQGAPGQVNSPLHF
few | TRBD1 | TRBJ1-4 | TRBV9 | TGTGCCAGCAGCCCCCGGACAGGGGGCGTCGGTGAAAAACTGTTTTTT | CASSPRTGGVGEKLFF
. | TRBD1 | TRBJ2-3 | TRBV27 | TGTGCCAGCAGTTCTGACCACAGGGGGCTCCGGACAGATACGCAGTATTTT | CASSSDHRGLRTDTQYF
. | . | TRBJ1-2 | TRBV11-2 | TGTGCCAGCAGCTTAGATGGCAGGGGCCTCTATGGCTACACCTTC | CASSLDGRGLYGYTF
. | . | TRBJ2-1 | TRBV5-4 | TGTGCCAGCAGCCCCCCCCCGAGGCCCCACTCCTACAATGAGCAGTTCTTC | CASSPPPRPHSYNEQFF
few | TRBD2 | TRBJ2-7 | TRBV6-1 | TGTGCCAGCAGTGGTGGACTAGCCGGCGAGCAGTACTTC | CASSGGLAGEQYF